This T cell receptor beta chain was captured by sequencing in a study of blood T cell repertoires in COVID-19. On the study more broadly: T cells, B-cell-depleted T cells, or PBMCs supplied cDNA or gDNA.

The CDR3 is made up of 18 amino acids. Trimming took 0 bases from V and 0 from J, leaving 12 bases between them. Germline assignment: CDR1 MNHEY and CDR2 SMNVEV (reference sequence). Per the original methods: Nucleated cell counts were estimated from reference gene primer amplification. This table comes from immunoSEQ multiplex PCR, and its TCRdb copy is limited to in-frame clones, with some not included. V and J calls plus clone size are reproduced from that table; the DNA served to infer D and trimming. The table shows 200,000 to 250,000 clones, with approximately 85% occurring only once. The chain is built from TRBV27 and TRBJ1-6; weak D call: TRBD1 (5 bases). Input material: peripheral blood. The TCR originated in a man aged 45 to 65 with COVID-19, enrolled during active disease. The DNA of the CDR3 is TGTGCCAGCAGTTTATCGTGGGGACTACCCTCCTATAATTCACCCCTCCACTTT. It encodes CASSLSWGLPSYNSPLHF.